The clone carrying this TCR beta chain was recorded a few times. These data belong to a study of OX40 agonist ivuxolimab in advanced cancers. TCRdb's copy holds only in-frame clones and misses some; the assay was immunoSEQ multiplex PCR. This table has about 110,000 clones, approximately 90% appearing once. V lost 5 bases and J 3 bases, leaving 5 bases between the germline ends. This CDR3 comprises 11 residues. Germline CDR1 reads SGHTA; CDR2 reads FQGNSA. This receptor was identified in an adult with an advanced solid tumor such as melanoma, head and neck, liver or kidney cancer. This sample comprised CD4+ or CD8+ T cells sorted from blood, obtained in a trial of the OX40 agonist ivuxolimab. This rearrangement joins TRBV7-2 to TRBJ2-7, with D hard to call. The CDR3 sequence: CASSAVYEQYF. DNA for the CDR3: TGTGCCAGCAGCGCCGTCTACGAGCAGTACTTC.